Reported below is one T cell receptor beta chain. This entry is derived from a study of blood T cell repertoires in COVID-19. Using immunoSEQ multiplex PCR, the repertoire was profiled, and TCRdb retains in-frame clones only, with some absent. The profile covers some 66,000 clones, with 70% to 85% appearing a single time and under 7% taken by the ten largest. V was clipped by 8 bases and J by 6 bases; unmatched bases: 2. CDR3 length: 11 amino acids. Germline CDR1 reads LGHNA; CDR2 reads YNFKEQ. Sequencing was carried out using peripheral blood. The sequence derives from a man between 60 and 75 years old with acute or convalescent COVID-19. The chain joins TRBV4-2 to TRBJ2-3; 7 bases are a match to TRBD2. The CDR3 coding sequence is TGTGCCAGCCTCGGGGGGGATACGCAGTATTTT. This codes for CASLGGDTQYF.